These 32 T cell receptor beta chains were all obtained from the same sample, sequenced in a study of blood T cell repertoires in COVID-19. The repertoire was sequenced with immunoSEQ multiplex PCR; TCRdb's copy has only in-frame clones and lacks some. The data hold about 190,000 clones, with more than 60% observed a single time. Material: peripheral blood. Receptors originate from a woman between 45 and 60 years old with acute or convalescent COVID-19.

This rearrangement joins TRBV10-3 to TRBJ2-3; D gene unclear. In germline, CDR1 is ENHRY, CDR2 SYGVKD. The germline V and J ends were trimmed by 6 bases and 3 bases, with 13 bases remaining between them. The CDR3 contains 14 residues. In DNA form, the CDR3 reads TGTGCCATCAGGATGGGCCTCGCTACAGATACGCAGTATTTT. Translation: CAIRMGLATDTQYF.

J is TRBJ2-7 and V is TRBV4-3, with 7 nucleotides matching TRBD2. The CDR3 is made up of 13 amino acids. The junction had 6 bases not matched to a gene; V was cut back by 3 bases and J by 7 bases. Germline V gives CDR1 LGHNA, CDR2 YSLEER. The CDR3 DNA sequence: TGCGCCAGCAGCCACGGGGAGGGAGGGGAGCAGTACTTC. This translates into CASSHGEGGEQYF.

The genes are TRBV25-1 and TRBJ2-1, with no clear D. Between the trimmed V and J ends, which lost 3 bases and 0 bases, there was a span of 12 bases. Germline V CDR1 and CDR2: MGHDK, SYGVNS. This CDR3 is 16 amino acids long. As DNA, the CDR3 is TGTGCCAGCAGTGATTCAGATCCTAGCTCCTACAATGAGCAGTTCTTC. This translates into CASSDSDPSSYNEQFF.

The chain couples TRBV4-1 to TRBJ1-1; the match to TRBD1 covers 9 bases. This CDR3 is built from 18 residues. Germline V gene data show CDR1 as MGHRA and CDR2 as YSYEKL. V lost 2 bases to trimming and J lost 8 bases; unmatched junction nucleotides: 18. The CDR3, as DNA: TGCGCCAGCAGCCAACTTCGGGACAGGGCGCGGGGGGTTTTGGAAGCTTTCTTT. Amino acids: CASSQLRDRARGVLEAFF.

This clone was detected only once. The chain recombines TRBV28 with TRBJ2-5; D unclear. V gave up 6 bases and J gave up 2 bases, with 10 bases separating them. Per the germline V gene, CDR1 is MDHEN and CDR2 is SYDVKM. The CDR3 has 13 residues. CDR3 in DNA: TGTGCCAGCAGGAGAGGTGGACAAGAGACCCAGTACTTC. Amino acids: CASRRGGQETQYF. The whole variable domain, filled in from reference TRBV28 and TRBJ2-5, reads DVKVTQSSRYLVKRTGEKVFLECVQDMDHENMFWYRQDPGLGLRLIYFSYDVKMKEKGDIPEGYSVSREKKERFSLILESASTNQTSMYLCASRRGGQETQYFGPGTRLLVL.

V gene TRBV25-1 combines with J gene TRBJ1-2; 7 positions agree with TRBD1. Looked up from germline, CDR1 is MGHDK and CDR2 is SYGVNS. After removal of 7 bases from V and 8 bases from J, the junction contained 13 bases not matched to a gene. This CDR3 has 14 amino acids. The CDR3 protein is CASTPPGTEDGYTF. In DNA form, the CDR3 reads TGTGCCAGCACCCCGCCCGGGACAGAGGACGGCTACACCTTC.

This chain joins TRBV19 and TRBJ1-5; 7 bases fit TRBD1. The CDR3 is 12 residues long. Germline CDR1 LNHDA, CDR2 SQIVND (reference sequence). Germline trimming cut 5 bases from V and 9 bases from J; bases unmatched to any gene: 4. For the CDR3, the DNA is TGTGCCAGTAGTGAACAGGGGCTGCCCCAGCATTTT. Translated, it gives CASSEQGLPQHF.

A few counts support this clone. The chain has TRBV6-5 and TRBJ2-1, with a possible D match to TRBD1 (6 bases). The length of the CDR3 is 15 residues. Trimming pared 2 bases from V and 3 bases from J, leaving 11 bases between. Per the germline V gene, CDR1 is MNHEY and CDR2 is SVGAGI. In DNA, the CDR3 is TGTGCCAGCAGTTACAGTCAGGGGAGCTACAATGAGCAGTTCTTC. This gives the protein CASSYSQGSYNEQFF.

This clone has a handful of counts. This rearrangement joins TRBV7-2 to TRBJ1-5; 10 nucleotides match TRBD1. With 5 bases clipped from V and 6 bases from J, the junction kept 4 bases outside the gene matches. CDR1 SGHTA and CDR2 FQGNSA come from the germline V gene. The CDR3 length is 14 residues. Here the CDR3 reads CASSRTGGGQPQHF. DNA of the CDR3: TGTGCCAGCAGCCGGACAGGGGGAGGTCAGCCCCAGCATTTT.

The V call is TRBV6-6, the J call TRBJ2-7, with a weak D call TRBD2 (5 bases). V lost 9 bases and J lost 2, with 17 bases in between. The CDR3 spans 14 residues. CDR1 is MNHNY, CDR2 SVGAGI, per germline (reference sequence). Written as DNA, the CDR3 is TGTGCCAGTAATAACCTGCCGGGAACCTACGAGCAGTACTTC. It translates to CASNNLPGTYEQYF.

This clone was counted between two and nine times. The chain links TRBV3-1 (or the pseudogene TRBV3-2) to TRBJ1-1, with unresolved D. The CDR3 extends over 14 amino acids. Deletions cut 3 bases from V and 1 base from J, with 9 bases between. Germline V CDR1 and CDR2: LGHDT, YNNKEL (reference sequence). The CDR3 sequence: CASSQRPQNTEAFF. In nucleotides, the CDR3 is TGTGCCAGCAGCCAGAGGCCGCAGAACACTGAAGCTTTCTTT.

The chain employs TRBV19 and TRBJ2-2; TRBD1 might be the D (5 bases). Germline V CDR1 and CDR2: LNHDA, SQIVND (reference sequence). The CDR3 totals 15 residues. Trimming shortened V by 8 bases and J by 6 bases, and 19 bases separated the two germline ends. The chain's CDR3 is CASGGSRAGSGELFF. For the CDR3, the DNA is TGTGCCAGTGGTGGGTCCAGGGCAGGGTCCGGGGAGCTGTTTTTT.

The rearrangement joins TRBV4-2 to TRBJ1-5; 8 bases are a match to TRBD1. The germline CDR1 and CDR2 sequences are LGHNA and YNFKEQ. V gave up 2 bases and J gave up 2 bases; unmatched junction bases: 5. The CDR3 contains 16 residues. Written as DNA, the CDR3 is TGTGCCAGCAGCCAAAACGGACAGGGTGGCAATCAGCCCCAGCATTTT. As protein: CASSQNGQGGNQPQHF.

J is TRBJ2-1 and V is TRBV9, with a weak D call TRBD1 (7 bases). Germline V lookup: CDR1 SGDLS, CDR2 YYNGEE. Trimming pared 3 bases from V and 6 bases from J, leaving 19 bases between. The CDR3 runs 16 residues. CDR3 in DNA: TGTGCCAGCAGCGGAGGGGGGTCAGGGGGTTTCAATGAGCAGTTCTTC. Amino acids: CASSGGGSGGFNEQFF.

The chain recombines TRBV28 with TRBJ1-4; 8 nucleotides agree with TRBD1. There are 15 residues in the CDR3. V was clipped by 2 bases and J by 8 bases; unmatched bases: 7. Germline CDR1 MDHEN, CDR2 SYDVKM. CDR3 amino acids: CASSLGGQVNEKLFF. DNA for the CDR3: TGTGCCAGCAGTTTAGGGGGACAGGTGAACGAAAAACTGTTTTTT.

The chain has TRBV13 and TRBJ1-1; maybe TRBD1 (6 bases). Germline loops: CDR1 PRHDT, CDR2 FYEKMQ (reference sequence). The CDR3 spans 13 residues. V was clipped by 0 bases and J by 6 bases, with 8 bases between them. The CDR3 loop is CASSLGQGAEAFF. CDR3 sequence (DNA): TGTGCCAGCAGCTTAGGACAGGGTGCTGAAGCTTTCTTT. Full variable domain (remainder filled in from reference TRBV13 and TRBJ1-1): AAGVIQSPRHLIKEKRETATLKCYPIPRHDTVYWYQQGPGQDPQFLISFYEKMQSDKGSIPDRFSAQQFSDYHSELNMSSLELGDSALYFCASSLGQGAEAFFGQGTRLTVV.

The chain uses TRBV7-8 and TRBJ2-3, with TRBD2 identical over 8 bases. V lost 1 base and J lost 6; bases outside the gene matches: 3. The V gene's germline CDR1 is SGHVS and CDR2 FQNEAQ. The CDR3 spans 14 residues. The CDR3 here is CASSLGGGRDTQYF. CDR3 DNA sequence: TGTGCCAGCAGCTTAGGCGGGGGGCGGGATACGCAGTATTTT.

The table lists this clone with a few counts. The chain has TRBV6-2 or TRBV6-3 and TRBJ2-7; a possible D gene is TRBD2 (5 bases). The CDR3 contains 17 residues. V was shortened by 6 bases and J by 0 bases, with 21 bases between the two germline ends. CDR1 and CDR2 from the germline V gene are MNHEY and SVGEGT. The CDR3 protein is CASSHNSRAESSYEQYF. The CDR3 DNA sequence: TGTGCCAGCAGCCACAATTCGAGGGCAGAGAGCTCCTACGAGCAGTACTTC.

The rearrangement links TRBV7-2 to TRBJ2-3; possibly TRBD2 for D (6 bases). Germline loops: CDR1 SGHTA, CDR2 FQGNSA. There are 18 residues in the CDR3. Deletions cut 4 bases from V and 0 bases from J, with 20 bases between. For the CDR3, the DNA is TGTGCCAGCAGCTCCCCCCGCGGGGACCTCCTAAGCACAGATACGCAGTATTTT. This translates into CASSSPRGDLLSTDTQYF.

The count of this clone is one. The rearrangement uses TRBV5-5 and TRBJ2-7, with a tentative D call TRBD2 (5 bases). The CDR3 runs to 16 residues. Germline loops: CDR1 SGHKS, CDR2 YYEKEE (reference sequence). Trimming took off 6 bases at V and 5 bases at J, with 24 bases between the two ends. The CDR3 bases are TGTGCCAGCATGCAAGAAGGAGCAGGCCCCGGGAACGAGCAGTACTTC. Its protein is CASMQEGAGPGNEQYF.

This clone was observed once. The V and J genes are TRBV28 and TRBJ1-2, with D possibly matching TRBD1 (6 bases). Trimming removed 5 bases at V and 7 bases at J, with 17 bases between. The CDR3 has 14 amino acids. Germline V gene sequence: CDR1 MDHEN, CDR2 SYDVKM. CDR3 DNA sequence: TGTGCCAGCAGTCCCCCGACAGGCGGGGGTGGCTACACCTTC. Residues: CASSPPTGGGGYTF.

CDR3 DNA: TGCAGCGTTAGTATCTGGGGTATACAGCGGGAGACCCAGTACTTC. This gives the protein CSVSIWGIQRETQYF. The rearrangement joins TRBV29-1 to TRBJ2-5; TRBD2 is a possible D gene (5 bases). Germline loops: CDR1 SQVTM, CDR2 ANQGSEA. Trimming pared 5 bases from V and 5 bases from J, leaving 21 bases between. CDR3 length: 15 residues.

This chain uses TRBV5-6 with TRBJ1-4; D remains unclear. V shed 6 bases and J shed 8 bases, with 23 bases lying between them. This CDR3 spans 16 amino acids. The germline V gene encodes CDR1 SGHDT and CDR2 YYEEEE. The CDR3 nucleotides read TGTGCCAGCACACGAGAATCGAGCCGCGGAGACGAAAAACTGTTTTTT. It yields the protein CASTRESSRGDEKLFF.

The chain has TRBV7-9 and TRBJ2-1; the match to TRBD2 covers 8 bases. This CDR3 is built from 14 residues. Germline V gene lookup returns CDR1 SEHNR and CDR2 FQNEAQ (reference sequence). V shed 5 bases, J shed 6 bases, and the junction held 6 bases outside the gene matches. The CDR3 sequence is CASSMTSASNEQFF. The DNA of the CDR3 is TGTGCCAGCAGCATGACTAGCGCAAGCAATGAGCAGTTCTTC. Together with reference TRBV7-9 and TRBJ2-1, the CDR3 gives the full variable domain: DTGVSQNPRHKITKRGQNVTFRCDPISEHNRLYWYRQTLGQGPEFLTYFQNEAQLEKSRLLSDRFSAERPKGSFSTLEIQRTEQGDSAMYLCASSMTSASNEQFFGPGTRLTVL.

V usage is TRBV29-1 and J usage is TRBJ2-1; 8 bases map to TRBD1. The CDR3 sequence is 15 residues long. Germline V gene lookup returns CDR1 SQVTM and CDR2 ANQGSEA. After removal of 5 bases from V and 3 bases from J, the junction contained 9 bases not matched to a gene. The CDR3 bases are TGCAGCGTTCCCCGGGACAGGAGGTTCTACAATGAGCAGTTCTTC. It yields the protein CSVPRDRRFYNEQFF.

V and J are TRBV21-1 and TRBJ2-7; TRBD1 reflects the table's D call only, with no check against the DNA. TRBV21-1 is labeled a pseudogene. There are 12 residues in the CDR3. CDR3 in DNA: TGTGCCAGCAGTGGCAAGACCTACGAGCAGTACTTC. This gives the protein CASSGKTYEQYF.

This chain joins TRBV18 and TRBJ2-2, with 10 bases identical to TRBD2. Looked up from germline, CDR1 is KGHSH and CDR2 is LQKENI. V gave up 0 bases and J gave up 2 bases; unmatched junction bases: 6. This CDR3 contains 18 residues. The CDR3 loop is CASSPPVLAGRNTGELFF. Here the CDR3 DNA reads TGTGCCAGCTCACCACCTGTACTAGCGGGGAGAAACACCGGGGAGCTGTTTTTT.

This clone came up once. The gene calls are TRBV10-1 and TRBJ2-2; possible D gene TRBD2, 5 bases. The CDR3 runs to 15 residues. V was shortened by 1 base and J by 5 bases, with 11 bases between the two germline ends. The germline CDR1 and CDR2 sequences are WNHNN and SYGVQD (reference sequence). The DNA for the CDR3 is TGCGCCAGCAGTGAGTTGTCGGGCGGGACCGGGGAGCTGTTTTTT. Its translation: CASSELSGGTGELFF.

The chain carries TRBV4-1 and TRBJ1-1; tentatively, D is TRBD1 (5 bases). Germline V CDR1 and CDR2: MGHRA, YSYEKL. Trimming pared 8 bases from V and 4 bases from J, leaving 14 bases between. CDR3 length: 13 amino acids. The DNA for the CDR3 is TGCGCCAGCCGTAGGGGCCAAAGCACTGAAGCTTTCTTT. Protein sequence: CASRRGQSTEAFF.

The J gene is TRBJ1-2, the V gene TRBV4-1, with TRBD1 matching over 7 bases. From germline, CDR1 is MGHRA and CDR2 YSYEKL. J was trimmed by 4 bases and V by 2 bases; bases with no gene match: 16. The CDR3 has 18 residues. For the CDR3, the DNA is TGCGCCAGCAGCCAATTAAGCCTGTCCGTCGGGACAGTCTATGGCTACACCTTC. Protein: CASSQLSLSVGTVYGYTF.

The sample holds a few counts of this clone. The chain carries TRBV28 and TRBJ2-5, with 11 positions matching TRBD2. The CDR3 extends over 16 amino acids. Germline V gene data show CDR1 as MDHEN and CDR2 as SYDVKM. The V and J ends lost 4 bases and 2 bases, in that order; junction bases with no gene match: 6. The CDR3 sequence: CASSSTGTSGQETQYF. CDR3 coding DNA: TGTGCCAGCAGTTCTACCGGGACTAGCGGACAAGAGACCCAGTACTTC.

This clone has a single count. V is TRBV5-5 and J is TRBJ2-2; no reliable D call. CDR1 and CDR2 (germline): SGHKS, YYEKEE (reference sequence). V lost 4 bases and J lost 0, with 7 bases in between. The CDR3 contains 14 residues. CDR3 DNA: TGTGCCAGCAGCCCTTCCGCGAACACCGGGGAGCTGTTTTTT. Encoded protein: CASSPSANTGELFF.